Sequencing of this T cell receptor (beta chain) was carried out in a study of T cell changes during pregnancy in multiple sclerosis. TCRdb's copy holds only in-frame clones and misses some; the assay was immunoSEQ multiplex PCR. Of 30,000 to 35,000 clones listed, roughly 89% are singletons. J gave up 1 base and V 6 bases, and 9 bases lay outside the gene matches. Germline values: CDR1 SGHVS, CDR2 FQNEAQ. The CDR3 has 16 residues. This receptor was taken from a female donor with multiple sclerosis, enrolled in a pregnancy study. The genes are TRBV7-8 and TRBJ1-1; 9 positions match TRBD1. The specimen comprised CD8+ T cells from peripheral blood mononuclear cells, sampled before pregnancy. CDR3 in amino acids: CASRNRGRRENTEAFF. The CDR3 DNA is TGTGCCAGCAGGAACAGGGGGCGCCGGGAGAACACTGAAGCTTTCTTT.